The clone carrying this T cell receptor (beta chain) was found a few times. Assay used: immunoSEQ multiplex PCR; TCRdb lists only in-frame clones, some missing. The table has around 97,000 clones, 70% to 85% seen once. After removal of 1 base from V and 2 bases from J, the junction contained 1 base not matched to a gene. This CDR3 contains 15 residues. Germline values: CDR1 SGHTA, CDR2 FQGNSA. This entry comes from a study of blood T cell repertoires in COVID-19. V gene TRBV7-2 combines with J gene TRBJ1-2, with TRBD1 matching over 10 bases. The sequenced material came from peripheral blood. This TCR derives from a man in his sixties or seventies with acute or convalescent COVID-19. The CDR3 loop is CASSLVGQGNYGYTF. The CDR3 DNA sequence: TGTGCCAGCAGCTTAGTGGGACAGGGGAACTATGGCTACACCTTC.